The T cell receptor beta chain under discussion was sequenced for a study of vaccination effects on CD4 cells after COVID-19. The overall study: ViraFEST expansion of antigen-specific CD4+ T cells with viral peptide pools preceded sequencing. The authors sampled a few convalescent patients early and late after vaccination. Findings and caveats of the study: Marked contraction was observed in infection-induced and vaccine-induced clones late after vaccination. Spike-reactive clones in convalescents after vaccination were chiefly newly vaccine-induced.

Using immunoSEQ multiplex PCR, the repertoire was profiled, and TCRdb retains in-frame clones only, with some absent. The sample carries around 50,000 clones, over 60% recorded once. For this clone: Antigen unknown.

When less than 11 days of culture had elapsed, CD4+ T cells were isolated. This person caught SARS-CoV-2 sometime from March to December 2020, and PCR testing confirmed the infection. The vaccine given was either BNT162b2 or mRNA-1273, in two doses. Germline V gives CDR1 DFQATT, CDR2 SNEGSKA (reference sequence). V lost 3 bases, J lost 2 bases, and 8 bases stayed unmatched. This CDR3 is built from 15 residues. This TCR came from a human donor who had a prior SARS-CoV-2 infection. Sequencing used CD4+ T cells from PBMCs cultured without peptide, obtained after COVID-19 vaccination. The rearrangement links TRBV20-1 to TRBJ2-3; TRBD2 matches 7 bases. Here the CDR3 reads CSASPRGGYTDTQYF. CDR3 sequence (DNA): TGCAGTGCTAGTCCCCGCGGGGGATACACAGATACGCAGTATTTT.